The clone carrying this T cell receptor (beta chain) was found many times. Its specificity is not known. The sample is drawn from a study of spatial heterogeneity in lung cancer. Points from the study as a whole: Tumor mutation count correlated with how many alpha and beta TCRs expanded intratumorally. The estimated TCR-seq coverage of tumor T cells amounted to about 7.4% when looking at alpha chains and about 12% when looking at beta chains.

Specified time point: sample taken at primary tumor resection. Unsorted whole RNA from tumor, nontumor lung or frozen PBMC underwent sequencing. Germline CDR1 is MDHEN and CDR2 is SYDVKM. The CDR3 has 15 amino acids. V trimming: 5 bases; J trimming: 5 bases; junction bases outside the gene matches: 10. TCRdb re-called the 5' RACE reads through MiXCR, storing one row per CDR3 protein. The sample shows about 30,000 distinct CDR3 sequences, 7.1% of them seen only once. This specimen consisted of lung tumor tissue, obtained at surgery. The sequence was obtained from a male donor with early-stage non-small cell lung cancer. The chain couples TRBV28 to TRBJ2-7, with TRBD1 identical over 9 bases. CDR3 coding DNA: TGTGCCAGCAGTCCCCCCCCTACAGGGGGCCACGAGCAGTACTTC. This translates into CASSPPPTGGHEQYF.